Listed below are T cell receptor beta chains from one sample, sequenced in a study of PD-1 blockade in classical Hodgkin lymphoma. TCRdb keeps only in-frame clones here, not all; method: immunoSEQ multiplex PCR. The sample holds 30,000 to 35,000 clones, about 81% seen once. The sequences come from CD4+ T cells from blood, collected before the fourth cycle of nivolumab. The receptors stem from a human donor with classical Hodgkin lymphoma. Each CDR3 is given with its conserved first and last residue. A D gene is named only where the DNA matches it firmly. Rows give clone size only sometimes, using once, few, many, or a class for an expanded clone.

.	TRBV7-2	TRBD1	TRBJ2-5	TGTGCCAGCAGCCTAGGACAGGGATCCACCCAAGAGACCCAGTACTTC	CASSLGQGSTQETQYF
.	TRBV6-1	.	TRBJ1-5	TGTGCCAGCAGTGAATGCGTGGCGGTTTATAGCAATCAGCCCCAGCATTTT	CASSECVAVYSNQPQHF
few	TRBV6-4	.	TRBJ2-2	TGTGCCAGCAGTGACGTTTGGAACACCGGGGAGCTGTTTTTT	CASSDVWNTGELFF
few	TRBV6-6	TRBD1	TRBJ1-2	TGTGCCAGCAGGATAGGGGACAGACATGGCTACACCTTC	CASRIGDRHGYTF
.	TRBV4-3	TRBD1	TRBJ1-6	TGCGCCAGCAGCCAAGCCGGGACAGGGTTGGGTCCCCTCCACTTT	CASSQAGTGLGPLHF
.	TRBV4-3	TRBD2	TRBJ2-1	TGCGCCAGCAGCCAACCGGGGGGGTGGTATGAGCAGTTCTTC	CASSQPGGWYEQFF
.	TRBV2	.	TRBJ1-5	TGTGCCAGCAGTGAAGTATCCAGGGTTCAGCCCCAGCATTTT	CASSEVSRVQPQHF
.	TRBV7-9	.	TRBJ2-3	TGTGCCAGCAGCTTAGATACCGGACACTCAGATACGCAGTATTTT	CASSLDTGHSDTQYF
.	TRBV25-1	.	TRBJ2-5	TGTGCCAGCAGTGGACAAGAGACCCAGTACTTC	CASSGQETQYF
.	TRBV5-1	.	TRBJ2-7	TGCGCCAGCAGCCCCCGGTCGGACGAGCAGTACTTC	CASSPRSDEQYF
.	TRBV7-6	.	TRBJ1-1	TGTGCCAGCAGCCCCTCATTCGGAGACCTCATGAACACTGAAGCTTTCTTT	CASSPSFGDLMNTEAFF
.	TRBV28	TRBD1	TRBJ1-1	TGTGCCAGCAAAACCACGAAAAAAGGGGGCGCGGAACCTGAAGCTTTCTTT	CASKTTKKGGAEPEAFF
.	TRBV19	.	TRBJ2-1	TGTGCCAGTAAAACCGACTTTTCCAGCTCCTACAATGAGCAGTTCTTC	CASKTDFSSSYNEQFF
once	TRBV18	.	TRBJ1-2	TGTGCCAGCTCACCGGAGGCAGGGGTTGGCTACACCTTC	CASSPEAGVGYTF
.	TRBV30	TRBD2	TRBJ2-1	TGTGCCTGGAGTGTTTTTCTTTCTAGCGGGGGGTACAATGAGCAGTTCTTC	CAWSVFLSSGGYNEQFF
.	TRBV10-1	TRBD2	TRBJ2-2	TGCGCCAGCAGTGAGTCGGACAGGCCTAAGCCACTACTAGCGGGGGCCGTGAACACCGGGGAGCTGTTTTTT	CASSESDRPKPLLAGAVNTGELFF
once	TRBV7-7	.	TRBJ2-3	TGTGCCAGCAGCCCCTCAACCACAGATACGCAGTATTTT	CASSPSTTDTQYF
.	TRBV11-2	TRBD1	TRBJ2-7	TGTGCCAGCAGCTTAATAGGGGGCTCCCTCTCCTACGAGCAGTACTTC	CASSLIGGSLSYEQYF
few	TRBV30	.	TRBJ1-5	TGTGCCTGGAGTTCAGACACAGGACCGCATTTT	CAWSSDTGPHF
.	TRBV9	TRBD2	TRBJ2-3	TGTGCCAGCAGCGTAGATGGGACTAGTGCAGATACGCAGTATTTT	CASSVDGTSADTQYF
.	TRBV6-5	.	TRBJ2-1	TGTGCCACCTCGAGGGCGGACAATGAGCAGTTCTTC	CATSRADNEQFF
.	TRBV6-1	.	TRBJ1-2	TGTGCCAGCAGTGAAGCCCCCTCGGATGGCTACACCTTC	CASSEAPSDGYTF
.	TRBV18	TRBD2	TRBJ2-2	TGTGCCAGCTCACCACCCGGACTAGGGATCTACACCGGGGAGCTGTTTTTT	CASSPPGLGIYTGELFF